This TCR beta chain appears in the sequencing data of a study of response to subunit inactivated influenza vaccine. Whole-study findings and limits: Each seasonal flu vaccination may recruit only limited new T cells, authors suggested.

Of note for this clonotype: The antigen remains unidentified.

A single record per CDR3 protein comes from TCRdb applying MiXCR to the RT-PCR reads. Of about 800,000 distinct CDR3 sequences in the sample, 21% were seen once. Germline V gene sequence: CDR1 SGHTA, CDR2 FQGNSA. The CDR3 extends over 15 amino acids. V was shortened by 1 base and J by 8 bases, with 12 bases between the two germline ends. The specimen comprised PBMCs from blood, sampled roughly 5 days after vaccination. The genes are TRBV7-2 and TRBJ1-6; D perhaps matches TRBD1 (5 bases). The TCR was taken from a man aged 50 or older who received an inactivated influenza vaccine. Here the CDR3 DNA reads TGTGCCAGCAGCTTAGTAGGCAGGGTGGATTCACCCCTCCACTTT. The encoded protein is CASSLVGRVDSPLHF.